Listed below are T cell receptor beta chains from one sample, sequenced in a study of shared clonotypes between healthy human individuals. Method: immunoSEQ multiplex PCR; TCRdb's copy keeps in-frame clones and lacks some. The table includes around 2.3 million clones, around 95% detected once. The specimen sequenced was naive CD4+ T cells sorted from blood. Every receptor here comes from a man younger than 35 in good health. CDR3s include the opening cysteine and the closing phenylalanine or tryptophan. The D gene is left open where the match is weak. The size of a clone is reported for some rows only, either as once, few or many, or as a class for expanded clones.

CDR3aa,CDR3nt,abundance,v_gene,j_gene,d_gene
CASRYGTSTSTDTQYF,TGTGCCAGTCGCTACGGGACCTCAACTAGCACAGATACGCAGTATTTT,-,TRBV2,TRBJ2-3,-
CASSVGGANQPQHF,TGTGCCAGCAGCGTAGGGGGGGCCAATCAGCCCCAGCATTTT,-,TRBV9,TRBJ1-5,-
CASSPRQRAGNEQFF,TGCGCCAGCAGCCCCCGACAGAGGGCTGGCAATGAGCAGTTCTTC,-,TRBV4-1,TRBJ2-1,-
CASQDRASYEQYF,TGTGCCAGCCAGGACCGGGCCTCCTACGAGCAGTACTTC,-,TRBV2,TRBJ2-7,-
CASSFRLAAPTPMEEQYF,TGTGCCAGCAGTTTCCGGCTAGCTGCTCCTACCCCCATGGAGGAGCAGTACTTC,-,TRBV28,TRBJ2-7,-
CASTMTEFSGNTIYF,TGTGCCAGCACTATGACAGAATTCTCAGGAAACACCATATATTTT,-,TRBV6-1,TRBJ1-3,-
CAINPRNTDTQYF,TGTGCCATCAACCCACGGAACACAGATACGCAGTATTTT,-,TRBV10-3,TRBJ2-3,-
CASSSYIEDRAGELFF,TGTGCCAGCAGCTCTTATATCGAGGACAGGGCCGGGGAGCTGTTTTTT,once,TRBV5-4,TRBJ2-2,TRBD1
CASSGGLVSWETQYF,TGTGCCAGCAGCGGGGGACTAGTATCGTGGGAGACCCAGTACTTC,-,TRBV6-1,TRBJ2-5,TRBD2
CASSLWTKEYEQYF,TGTGCCAGCAGTTTATGGACGAAGGAGTACGAGCAGTACTTC,-,TRBV28,TRBJ2-7,-
CASSDGHSMNTEAFF,TGCGCCAGCAGCGATGGACATTCAATGAACACTGAAGCTTTCTTT,-,TRBV5-1,TRBJ1-1,-
CASSPPGLADNEQFF,TGTGCCAGCAGCCCTCCGGGACTAGCGGACAATGAGCAGTTCTTC,-,TRBV5-4,TRBJ2-1,TRBD2
CASSRQYSNQPQHF,TGCGCCAGCAGCCGACAGTATAGCAATCAGCCCCAGCATTTT,-,TRBV10-1,TRBJ1-5,-
CASSPPGPGRDTEAFF,TGTGCCAGCTCACCACCGGGCCCAGGCAGGGACACTGAAGCTTTCTTT,-,TRBV18,TRBJ1-1,-
CASSQAPRDRYNEQFF,TGCGCCAGCAGCCAAGCCCCCAGGGACCGGTACAATGAGCAGTTCTTC,-,TRBV4-1,TRBJ2-1,-
CASSYTSGRISGELFF,TGTGCCAGCAGCTATACTAGCGGGAGGATATCCGGGGAGCTGTTTTTT,once,TRBV5-6,TRBJ2-2,TRBD2
CASSPGLAGPDTQYF,TGTGCCAGCAGTCCGGGACTAGCGGGCCCAGATACGCAGTATTTT,-,TRBV11-2,TRBJ2-3,TRBD2
CASSLGQGPNEKLFF,TGCGCCAGCAGCCTAGGACAGGGCCCTAATGAAAAACTGTTTTTT,-,TRBV4-1,TRBJ1-4,TRBD1
CASSTRDSNYGYTF,TGTGCCAGTAGTACCCGGGACAGCAACTATGGCTACACCTTC,-,TRBV19,TRBJ1-2,TRBD1
CASRSWGATVNEQFF,TGTGCCAGCAGGTCCTGGGGGGCGACGGTTAATGAGCAGTTCTTC,-,TRBV11-2,TRBJ2-1,-
CASSWGLAGYNEQFF,TGTGCCAGCAGCTGGGGACTAGCGGGTTACAATGAGCAGTTCTTC,-,TRBV11-2,TRBJ2-1,TRBD2
CASSAPGARGLNEQFF,TGTGCCAGCAGCGCCCCGGGGGCGCGGGGCTTAAATGAGCAGTTCTTC,-,TRBV7-8,TRBJ2-1,-
CASSTSTGLEQYF,TGCGCCAGCAGCACCTCGACAGGGCTCGAGCAGTACTTC,-,TRBV5-1,TRBJ2-7,TRBD1
CASSVATSGRAGDTQYF,TGTGCCAGCAGCGTAGCGACTAGCGGGAGGGCCGGAGATACGCAGTATTTT,-,TRBV9,TRBJ2-3,TRBD2
CASTVAGGRETQYF,TGTGCCAGCACCGTAGCGGGGGGGCGGGAGACCCAGTACTTC,-,TRBV5-4,TRBJ2-5,TRBD2
CASSLDAVTEAFF,TGTGCCAGCAGCTTAGATGCGGTCACTGAAGCTTTCTTT,-,TRBV11-3,TRBJ1-1,-
CASSLKGEAFF,TGTGCCAGCAGCTTAAAGGGGGAAGCTTTCTTT,-,TRBV7-9,TRBJ1-1,-
CSVRWTVQETQYF,TGCAGCGTTCGATGGACAGTCCAAGAGACCCAGTACTTC,-,TRBV29-1,TRBJ2-5,-
CASSLEGTRYNEQFF,TGCGCCAGCAGCCTAGAGGGGACTCGGTACAATGAGCAGTTCTTC,once,TRBV4-3,TRBJ2-1,-
CASSIIGQGADSPLHF,TGTGCCAGTAGTATAATCGGGCAGGGGGCCGATTCACCCCTCCACTTT,-,TRBV19,TRBJ1-6,TRBD1
CASKGLATLGETQYF,TGTGCCAGCAAGGGACTAGCCACCCTGGGGGAGACCCAGTACTTC,-,TRBV28,TRBJ2-5,TRBD2
CASSSGLAGMETQYF,TGTGCCAGCAGCTCAGGACTAGCGGGAATGGAGACCCAGTACTTC,-,TRBV7-9,TRBJ2-5,TRBD2
CASSLRDGYTF,TGTGCCAGCAGTCTCAGGGATGGCTACACCTTC,-,TRBV6-6,TRBJ1-2,-
CAISEGVEKLFF,TGTGCCATCAGTGAAGGGGTTGAAAAACTGTTTTTT,-,TRBV10-3,TRBJ1-4,-
CASSSSWGAFHQPQHF,TGTGCCAGTAGTTCCTCCTGGGGGGCTTTCCATCAGCCCCAGCATTTT,-,TRBV19,TRBJ1-5,-
CASKRDGAYEQYF,TGTGCCAGCAAACGTGACGGGGCCTACGAGCAGTACTTC,-,TRBV2,TRBJ2-7,-
CASNQWGEQFF,TGTGCCAGCAATCAGTGGGGAGAGCAGTTCTTC,-,TRBV6-6,TRBJ2-1,-
CASSQDWGGGDIQYF,TGCGCCAGCAGCCAAGACTGGGGAGGCGGGGACATTCAGTACTTC,-,TRBV4-3,TRBJ2-4,-
CASSEGGTRTDTQYF,TGTGCCAGCAGTGAAGGAGGGACCCGCACAGATACGCAGTATTTT,-,TRBV2,TRBJ2-3,-
CASSVDPSGPGEPFF,TGTGCCAGCAGCGTAGACCCATCGGGACCGGGGGAACCTTTTTTC,-,TRBV9,TRBJ1-1,-
CASSSGAGGPYNEQFF,TGTGCCAGCAGCTCAGGAGCGGGAGGCCCCTACAATGAGCAGTTCTTC,-,TRBV7-2,TRBJ2-1,TRBD2
CASSPDRVGEQYF,TGTGCTAGCAGCCCCGACAGGGTCGGCGAGCAGTACTTC,-,TRBV7-7,TRBJ2-7,TRBD1